The clone carrying this T cell receptor beta chain has just one count. In germline, CDR1 is MNHEY, CDR2 SVGAGI. Trimming cost V 5 bases and J 1 base, with 6 bases left between them. The length of the CDR3 is 12 residues. Authors' data handling: Reference gene primer amplification in the assay estimated nucleated cell counts. Assay: immunoSEQ multiplex PCR; the TCRdb copy retains only in-frame clones and omits some. The V and J calls and clone size were taken over from that table, and D and trimming were inferred from the DNA. The table records around 72,000 clones, around 90% of them present only once. This entry comes from a study of blood T cell repertoires in COVID-19. As for the study in general: Samples representing acute and convalescent COVID-19 were sourced from the United States, Italy and Spain. Nucleic acid was either cDNA or gDNA, and it came from T cells, B-cell-depleted T cells, or PBMCs.

The sequence was collected from a woman between 50 and 59 years old with acute or convalescent COVID-19. Sequences were obtained from peripheral blood. The chain links TRBV6-5 to TRBJ2-7; unclear D gene. As DNA, the CDR3 is TGTGCCAGCAGTAGTCAGTCCTACGAGCAGTACTTC. The encoded protein is CASSSQSYEQYF.